This T cell receptor (beta chain) appears in the sequencing data of a study of neoadjuvant anti-PD-1 for oral cavity cancer. Sequenced by immunoSEQ multiplex PCR; TCRdb stores in-frame clones only, minus some. This table holds tens of thousands of clones, 20% to 30% found once. Time point indicated: after neoadjuvant nivolumab, at surgical resection. Germline CDR1 is MNHNS and CDR2 is SASEGT. V was trimmed by 7 bases and J by 11 bases, leaving 17 bases between them. The CDR3 is 12 residues long. This clone qualifies as medium-sized (0.01 to 0.1%). The receptor comes from a person aged 40 to 85 with oral cavity squamous cell carcinoma. The sample here was tumor tissue, taken after nivolumab (anti-PD-1) treatment. The chain has TRBV6-1 and TRBJ1-1, with unresolved D. CDR3 region: CASISLTWDAFF. The CDR3 bases are TGTGCCAGCATTAGTCTCACCTGGGATGCTTTCTTT.